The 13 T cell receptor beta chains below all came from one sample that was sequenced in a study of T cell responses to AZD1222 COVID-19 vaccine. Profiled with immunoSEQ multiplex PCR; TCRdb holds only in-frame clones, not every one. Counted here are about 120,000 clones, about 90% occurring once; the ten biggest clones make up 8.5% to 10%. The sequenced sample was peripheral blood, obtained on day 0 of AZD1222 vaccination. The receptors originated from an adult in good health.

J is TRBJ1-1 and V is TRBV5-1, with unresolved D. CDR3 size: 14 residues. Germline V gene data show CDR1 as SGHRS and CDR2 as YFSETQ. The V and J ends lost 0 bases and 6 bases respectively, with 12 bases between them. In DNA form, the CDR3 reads TGCGCCAGCAGCTTGGATTCGAGGAGCGCTGAAGCTTTCTTT. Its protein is CASSLDSRSAEAFF.

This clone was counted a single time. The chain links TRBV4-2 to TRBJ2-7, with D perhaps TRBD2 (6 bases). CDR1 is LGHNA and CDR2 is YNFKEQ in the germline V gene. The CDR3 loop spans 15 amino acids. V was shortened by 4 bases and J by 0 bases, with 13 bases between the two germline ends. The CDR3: CASSPTRGSSYEQYF. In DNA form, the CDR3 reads TGTGCCAGCAGCCCAACCCGGGGGAGCTCCTACGAGCAGTACTTC.

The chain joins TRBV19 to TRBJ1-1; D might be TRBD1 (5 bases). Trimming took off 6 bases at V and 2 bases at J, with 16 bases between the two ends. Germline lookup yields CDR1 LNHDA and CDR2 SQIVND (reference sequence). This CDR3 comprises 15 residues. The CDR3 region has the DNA TGTGCCAGTAGCTCTTTCAGGGAAGGAAACACTGAAGCTTTCTTT. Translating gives CASSSFREGNTEAFF.

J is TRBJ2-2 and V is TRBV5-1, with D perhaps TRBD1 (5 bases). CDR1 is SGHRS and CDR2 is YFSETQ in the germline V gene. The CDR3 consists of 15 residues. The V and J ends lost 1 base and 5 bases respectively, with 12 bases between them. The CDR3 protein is CASSLSQGRTGELFF. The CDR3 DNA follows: TGCGCCAGCAGCTTGTCGCAGGGAAGGACCGGGGAGCTGTTTTTT.

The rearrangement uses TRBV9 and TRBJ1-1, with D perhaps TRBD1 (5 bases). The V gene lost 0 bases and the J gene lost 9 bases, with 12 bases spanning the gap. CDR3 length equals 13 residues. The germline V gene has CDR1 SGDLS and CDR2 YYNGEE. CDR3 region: CASSVEGGTQAFF. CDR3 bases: TGTGCCAGCAGCGTAGAAGGCGGGACGCAAGCTTTCTTT.

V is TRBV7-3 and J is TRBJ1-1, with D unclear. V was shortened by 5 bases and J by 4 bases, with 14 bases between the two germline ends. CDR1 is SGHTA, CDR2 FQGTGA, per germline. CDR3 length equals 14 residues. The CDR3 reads CASSQTGLGTEAFF. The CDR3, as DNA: TGTGCCAGCAGCCAGACGGGGTTGGGCACTGAAGCTTTCTTT.

CDR3 residues: CASSLTPGGRYEQYF. The CDR3 DNA reads as TGTGCCAGCAGCTTAACGCCAGGGGGGCGCTACGAGCAGTACTTC. The J gene is TRBJ2-7, the V gene TRBV7-3, with D maybe TRBD1 (7 bases). The germline gives CDR1 SGHTA, CDR2 FQGTGA. Trimming took 0 bases from V and 3 from J, leaving 12 bases between them. The CDR3 loop spans 15 amino acids.

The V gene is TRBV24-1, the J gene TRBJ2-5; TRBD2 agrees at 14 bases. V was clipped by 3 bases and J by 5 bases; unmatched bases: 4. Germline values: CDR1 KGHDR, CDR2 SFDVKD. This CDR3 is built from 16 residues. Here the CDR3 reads CATSDPGTSGSETQYF. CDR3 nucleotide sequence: TGTGCCACCAGTGATCCCGGGACTAGCGGGAGCGAGACCCAGTACTTC.

CDR3 sequence: CASSLAATGGLWNEQFF. The CDR3 DNA reads TGCGCCAGCAGCTTGGCCGCGACAGGGGGCCTATGGAATGAGCAGTTCTTC. The chain joins TRBV5-1 to TRBJ2-1; 10 bases line up with TRBD1. Germline-derived CDR1 and CDR2 are SGHRS and YFSETQ. This CDR3 is 17 amino acids long. Trimming took 0 bases from V and 7 from J; bases not matched to a gene: 10.

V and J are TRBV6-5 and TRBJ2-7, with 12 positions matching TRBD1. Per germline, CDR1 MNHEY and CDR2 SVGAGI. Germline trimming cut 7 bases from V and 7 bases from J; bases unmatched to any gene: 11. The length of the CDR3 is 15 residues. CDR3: CASNQMGQGAGEQYF. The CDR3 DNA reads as TGTGCCAGCAACCAGATGGGACAGGGGGCGGGTGAGCAGTACTTC.

The CDR3 nucleotides read TGTGCCAGCAGGCTACAGGGGGAGAGTCAGCCCCAGCATTTT. Translation: CASRLQGESQPQHF. The chain links TRBV28 to TRBJ1-5, with 8 bases matching TRBD1. CDR3 length: 14 residues. After removal of 6 bases from V and 6 bases from J, the junction contained 7 bases not matched to a gene. Germline V lookup: CDR1 MDHEN, CDR2 SYDVKM.

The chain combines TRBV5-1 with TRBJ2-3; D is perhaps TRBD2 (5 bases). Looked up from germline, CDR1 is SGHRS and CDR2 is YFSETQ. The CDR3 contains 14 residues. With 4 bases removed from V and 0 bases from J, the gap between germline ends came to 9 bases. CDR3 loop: CASSGGPSTDTQYF. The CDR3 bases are TGCGCCAGCAGCGGCGGGCCTAGCACAGATACGCAGTATTTT.

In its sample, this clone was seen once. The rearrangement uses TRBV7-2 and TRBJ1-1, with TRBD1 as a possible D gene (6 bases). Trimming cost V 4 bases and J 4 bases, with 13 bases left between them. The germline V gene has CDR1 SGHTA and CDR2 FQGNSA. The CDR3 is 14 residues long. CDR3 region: CASSSLGGGTEAFF. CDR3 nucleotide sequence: TGTGCCAGCAGCTCTCTTGGAGGGGGCACTGAAGCTTTCTTT.